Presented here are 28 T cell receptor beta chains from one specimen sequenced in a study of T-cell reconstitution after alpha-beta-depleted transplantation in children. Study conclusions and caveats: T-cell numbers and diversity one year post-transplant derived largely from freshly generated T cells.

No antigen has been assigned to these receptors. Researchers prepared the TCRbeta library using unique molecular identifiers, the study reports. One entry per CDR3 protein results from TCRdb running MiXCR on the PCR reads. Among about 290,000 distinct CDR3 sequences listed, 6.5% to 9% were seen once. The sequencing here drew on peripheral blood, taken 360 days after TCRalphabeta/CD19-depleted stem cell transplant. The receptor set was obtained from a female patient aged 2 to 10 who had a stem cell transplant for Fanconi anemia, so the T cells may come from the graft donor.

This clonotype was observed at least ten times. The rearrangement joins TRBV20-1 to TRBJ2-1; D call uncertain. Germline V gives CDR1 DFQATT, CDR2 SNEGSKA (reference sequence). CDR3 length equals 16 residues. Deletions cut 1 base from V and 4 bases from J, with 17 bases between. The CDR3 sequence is CSARVRVRGPYNEQFF. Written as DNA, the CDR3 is TGCAGTGCTAGAGTCCGGGTGCGAGGACCTTACAATGAGCAGTTCTTC.

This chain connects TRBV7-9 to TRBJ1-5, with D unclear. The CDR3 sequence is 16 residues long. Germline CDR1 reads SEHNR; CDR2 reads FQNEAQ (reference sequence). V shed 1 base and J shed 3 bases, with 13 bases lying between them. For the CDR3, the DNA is TGTGCCAGCAGCTTAGGAGACCAAGACTTCAATCAGCCCCAGCATTTT. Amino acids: CASSLGDQDFNQPQHF.

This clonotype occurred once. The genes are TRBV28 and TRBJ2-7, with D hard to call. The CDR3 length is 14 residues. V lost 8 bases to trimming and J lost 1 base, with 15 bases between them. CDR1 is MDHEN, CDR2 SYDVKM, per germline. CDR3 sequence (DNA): TGTGCCAGCCGCCCGGTAGAGCCATCCTACGAGCAGTACTTC. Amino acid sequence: CASRPVEPSYEQYF.

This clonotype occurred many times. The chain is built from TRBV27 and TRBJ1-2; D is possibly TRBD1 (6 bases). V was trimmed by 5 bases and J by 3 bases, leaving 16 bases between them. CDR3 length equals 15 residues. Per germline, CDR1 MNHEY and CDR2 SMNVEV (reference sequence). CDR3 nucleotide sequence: TGTGCCAGCAGTCTCTCCGGGACATCTTACTATGGCTACACCTTC. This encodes CASSLSGTSYYGYTF.

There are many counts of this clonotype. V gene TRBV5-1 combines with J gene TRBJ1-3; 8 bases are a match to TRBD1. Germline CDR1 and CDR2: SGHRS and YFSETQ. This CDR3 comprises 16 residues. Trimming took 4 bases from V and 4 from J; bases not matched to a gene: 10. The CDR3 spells CASSRSGTGGGNTIYF. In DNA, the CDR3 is TGCGCCAGCAGCCGGTCCGGGACAGGCGGAGGAAACACCATATATTTT.

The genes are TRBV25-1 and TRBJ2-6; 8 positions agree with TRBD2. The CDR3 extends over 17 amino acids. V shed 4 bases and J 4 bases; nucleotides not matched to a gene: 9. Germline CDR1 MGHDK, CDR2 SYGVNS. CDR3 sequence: CASSASGRVTGANVLTF. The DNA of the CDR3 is TGTGCCAGCAGTGCCTCCGGGAGGGTTACCGGGGCCAACGTCCTGACTTTC.

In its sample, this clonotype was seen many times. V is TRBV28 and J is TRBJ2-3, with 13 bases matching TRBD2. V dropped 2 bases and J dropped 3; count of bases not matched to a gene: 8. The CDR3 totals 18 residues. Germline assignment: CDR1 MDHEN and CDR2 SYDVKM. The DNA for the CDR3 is TGTGCCAGCAGTTTAGTACTAGCGGGAGGGCCGGCGACAGATACGCAGTATTTT. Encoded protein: CASSLVLAGGPATDTQYF.

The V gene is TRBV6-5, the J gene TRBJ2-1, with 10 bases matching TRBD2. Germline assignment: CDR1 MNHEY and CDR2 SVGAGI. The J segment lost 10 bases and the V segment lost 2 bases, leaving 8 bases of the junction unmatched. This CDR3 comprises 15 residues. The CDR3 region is CASSYPSGGTGEQFF. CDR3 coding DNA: TGTGCCAGCAGTTACCCTAGCGGGGGCACGGGGGAGCAGTTCTTC.

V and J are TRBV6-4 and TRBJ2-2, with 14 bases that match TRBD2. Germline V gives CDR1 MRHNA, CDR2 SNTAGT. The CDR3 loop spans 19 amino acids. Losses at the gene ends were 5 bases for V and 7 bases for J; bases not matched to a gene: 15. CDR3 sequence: CASSPRTSGGRKIIGELFF. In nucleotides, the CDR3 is TGTGCCAGCAGTCCGCGGACTAGCGGGGGGAGAAAGATAATCGGGGAGCTGTTTTTT.

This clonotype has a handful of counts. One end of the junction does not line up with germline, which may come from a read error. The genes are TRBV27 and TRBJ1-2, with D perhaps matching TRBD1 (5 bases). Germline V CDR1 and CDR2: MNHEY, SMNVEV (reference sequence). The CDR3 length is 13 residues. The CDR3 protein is CVSWSQDNYGYTF. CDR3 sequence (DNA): TGTGTCAGCTGGTCACAGGATAACTATGGCTACACCTTC.

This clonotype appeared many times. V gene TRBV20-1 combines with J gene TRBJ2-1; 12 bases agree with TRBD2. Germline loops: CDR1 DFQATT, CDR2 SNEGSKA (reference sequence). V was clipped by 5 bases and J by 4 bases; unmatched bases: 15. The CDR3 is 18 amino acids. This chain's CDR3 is CSAPNTQLAGGGYNEQFF. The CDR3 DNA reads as TGCAGTGCTCCTAACACCCAACTAGCGGGGGGCGGGTACAATGAGCAGTTCTTC.

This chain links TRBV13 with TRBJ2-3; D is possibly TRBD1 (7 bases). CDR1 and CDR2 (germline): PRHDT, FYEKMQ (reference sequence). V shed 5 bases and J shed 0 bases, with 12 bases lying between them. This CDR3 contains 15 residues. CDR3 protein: CASSPRGESTDTQYF. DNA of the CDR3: TGTGCCAGCAGCCCCAGGGGGGAGAGCACAGATACGCAGTATTTT.

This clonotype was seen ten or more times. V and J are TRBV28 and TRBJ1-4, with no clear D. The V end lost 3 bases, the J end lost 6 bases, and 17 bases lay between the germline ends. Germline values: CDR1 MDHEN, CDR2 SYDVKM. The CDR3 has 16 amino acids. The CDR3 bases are TGTGCCAGCAGTTTTGTGGAGGGAGGTATAGATGAAAAACTGTTTTTT. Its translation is CASSFVEGGIDEKLFF. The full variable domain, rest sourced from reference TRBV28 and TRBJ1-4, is DVKVTQSSRYLVKRTGEKVFLECVQDMDHENMFWYRQDPGLGLRLIYFSYDVKMKEKGDIPEGYSVSREKKERFSLILESASTNQTSMYLCASSFVEGGIDEKLFFGSGTQLSVL.

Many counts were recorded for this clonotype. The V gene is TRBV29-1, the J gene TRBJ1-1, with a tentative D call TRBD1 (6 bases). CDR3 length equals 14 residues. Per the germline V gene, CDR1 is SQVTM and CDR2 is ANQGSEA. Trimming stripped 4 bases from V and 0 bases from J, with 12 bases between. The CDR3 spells CSVVSRGMNTEAFF. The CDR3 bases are TGCAGCGTTGTCTCCAGGGGCATGAACACTGAAGCTTTCTTT.

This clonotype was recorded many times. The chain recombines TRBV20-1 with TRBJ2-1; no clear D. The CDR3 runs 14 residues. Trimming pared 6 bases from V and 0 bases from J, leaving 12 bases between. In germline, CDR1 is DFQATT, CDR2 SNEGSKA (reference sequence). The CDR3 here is CSALSEVSYNEQFF. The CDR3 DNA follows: TGCAGTGCCTTAAGTGAGGTCTCCTACAATGAGCAGTTCTTC.

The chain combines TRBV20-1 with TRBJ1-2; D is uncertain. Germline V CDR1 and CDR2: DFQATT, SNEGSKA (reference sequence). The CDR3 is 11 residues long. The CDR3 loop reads CSGRWLGGYTF. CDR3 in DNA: TGCTCCGGCCGGTGGTTGGGGGGCTACACCTTC.

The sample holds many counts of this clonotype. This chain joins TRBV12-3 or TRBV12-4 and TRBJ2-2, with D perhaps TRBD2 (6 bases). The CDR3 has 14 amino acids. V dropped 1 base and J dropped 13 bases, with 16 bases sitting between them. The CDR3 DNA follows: TGTGCCAGCAGTTTAGGCAGGACGTGGCGGGGGCTGTTTTTT. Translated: CASSLGRTWRGLFF.

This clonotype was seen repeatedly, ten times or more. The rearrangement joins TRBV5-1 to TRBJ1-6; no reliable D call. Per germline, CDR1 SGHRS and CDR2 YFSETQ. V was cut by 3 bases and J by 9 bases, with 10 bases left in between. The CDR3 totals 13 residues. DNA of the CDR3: TGCGCCAGCAGCTCAGGACCCGGTTCACCCCTCCACTTT. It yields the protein CASSSGPGSPLHF.

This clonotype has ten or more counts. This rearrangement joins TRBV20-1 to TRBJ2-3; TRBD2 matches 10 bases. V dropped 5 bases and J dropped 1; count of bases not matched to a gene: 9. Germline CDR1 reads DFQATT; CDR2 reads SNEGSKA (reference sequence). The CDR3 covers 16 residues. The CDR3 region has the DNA TGCAGTGCTGATGCTAGCGGGGGTCACGGCACAGATACGCAGTATTTT. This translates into CSADASGGHGTDTQYF.

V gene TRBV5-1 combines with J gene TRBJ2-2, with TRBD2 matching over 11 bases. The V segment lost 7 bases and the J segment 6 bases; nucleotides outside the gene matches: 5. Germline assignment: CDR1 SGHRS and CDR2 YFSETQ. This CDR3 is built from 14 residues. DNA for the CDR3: TGCGCCAGCCAACGGACTAGCGGGCCCGGGGAGCTGTTTTTT. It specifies CASQRTSGPGELFF.

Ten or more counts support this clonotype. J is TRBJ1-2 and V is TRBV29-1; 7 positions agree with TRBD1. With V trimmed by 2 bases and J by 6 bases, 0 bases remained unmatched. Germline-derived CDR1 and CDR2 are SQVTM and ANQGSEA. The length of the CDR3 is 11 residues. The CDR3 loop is CSVEQGDGYTF. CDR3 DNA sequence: TGCAGCGTTGAACAGGGGGATGGCTACACCTTC.

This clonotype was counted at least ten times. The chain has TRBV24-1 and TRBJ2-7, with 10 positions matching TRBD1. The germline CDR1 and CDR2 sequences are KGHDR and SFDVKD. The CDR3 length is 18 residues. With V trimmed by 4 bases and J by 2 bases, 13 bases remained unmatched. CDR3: CATSESPGQGPDPYEQYF. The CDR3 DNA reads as TGTGCCACCAGTGAATCCCCGGGACAGGGGCCAGACCCCTACGAGCAGTACTTC.

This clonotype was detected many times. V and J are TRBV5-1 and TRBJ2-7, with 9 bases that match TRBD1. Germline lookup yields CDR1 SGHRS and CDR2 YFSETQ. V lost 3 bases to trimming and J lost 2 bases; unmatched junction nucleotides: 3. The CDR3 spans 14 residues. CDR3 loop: CASSWRDRAYEQYF. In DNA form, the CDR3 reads TGCGCCAGCAGCTGGCGGGACAGGGCCTACGAGCAGTACTTC.

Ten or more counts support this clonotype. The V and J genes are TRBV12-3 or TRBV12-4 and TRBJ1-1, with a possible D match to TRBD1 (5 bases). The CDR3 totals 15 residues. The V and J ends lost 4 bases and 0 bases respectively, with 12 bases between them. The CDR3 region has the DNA TGTGCCAGCAGTTCCGGGGGGGAGATGAACACTGAAGCTTTCTTT. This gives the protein CASSSGGEMNTEAFF.

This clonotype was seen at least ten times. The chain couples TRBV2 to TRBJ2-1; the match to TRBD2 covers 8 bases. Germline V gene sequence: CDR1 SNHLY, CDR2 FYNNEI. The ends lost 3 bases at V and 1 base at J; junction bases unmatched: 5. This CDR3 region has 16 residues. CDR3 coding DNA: TGTGCCAGCAGTGATTGGCTAGCGGGTTCCTACAATGAGCAGTTCTTC. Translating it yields CASSDWLAGSYNEQFF.

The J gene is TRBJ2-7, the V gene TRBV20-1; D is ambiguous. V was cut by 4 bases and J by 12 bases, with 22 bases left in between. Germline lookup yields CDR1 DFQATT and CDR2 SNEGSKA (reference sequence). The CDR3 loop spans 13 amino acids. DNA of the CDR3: TGCAGTGCTACAGGAGAGGCACAAAAGAATGCGTACGTC. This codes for CSATGEAQKNAYV.

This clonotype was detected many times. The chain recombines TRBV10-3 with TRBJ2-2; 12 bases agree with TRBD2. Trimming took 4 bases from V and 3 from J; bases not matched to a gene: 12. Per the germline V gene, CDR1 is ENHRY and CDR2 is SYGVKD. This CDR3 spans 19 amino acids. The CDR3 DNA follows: TGTGCCATCAGTGGATCCGGGCTAGCGGGGGGGCATCACACCGGGGAGCTGTTTTTT. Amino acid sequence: CAISGSGLAGGHHTGELFF.

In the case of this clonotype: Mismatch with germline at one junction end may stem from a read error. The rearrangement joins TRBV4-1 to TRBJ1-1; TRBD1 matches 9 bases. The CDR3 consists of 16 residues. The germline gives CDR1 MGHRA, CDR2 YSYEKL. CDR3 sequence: CASSQGTGVANSEAFF. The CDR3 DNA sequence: TGCGCCAGCAGCCAAGGGACAGGGGTGGCCAACAGTGAAGCTTTCTTT.